Below are 14 T cell receptor beta chains sequenced from a single sample in a study of T cells in Graves' hyperthyroidism and ophthalmopathy. RNA transcripts served as the template for amplifying TCR beta CDR3 regions. Initially, a first-round RT-PCR of the TCR CDR3 employed the HTBI primer set. TCRdb analysed the multiplex PCR reads with MiXCR anew, one entry per CDR3 protein. The sample holds about 160,000 distinct CDR3 sequences, about 9.4% seen once. Sequencing was performed on blood. The receptors here all came from a woman between 18 and 29 years old with Graves' hyperthyroidism that later progressed to Graves' ophthalmopathy.

In its sample, this clonotype was seen once. The chain uses TRBV3-1 and TRBJ2-3, with D possibly being TRBD1 or TRBD2 (5 bases each). The CDR3 spans 16 residues. The germline gives CDR1 LGHDT, CDR2 YNNKEL (reference sequence). The V end lost 3 bases, the J end lost 0 bases, and 13 bases lay between the germline ends. The CDR3 is CASSQRGDPSTDTQYF. The CDR3 DNA reads TGTGCCAGCAGCCAGCGAGGGGATCCTAGCACAGATACGCAGTATTTT.

This clonotype appeared many times. This rearrangement joins TRBV11-2 to TRBJ1-4, with TRBD1 identical over 7 bases. Trimming at V came to 1 base and at J to 2 bases, leaving 10 bases not matched to a gene. Germline-derived CDR1 and CDR2 are SGHAT and FQNNGV. This CDR3 spans 18 amino acids. The CDR3 loop is CASSLAPMTGNTNEKLFF. The CDR3 DNA sequence: TGTGCCAGCAGCTTAGCCCCCATGACAGGGAATACTAATGAAAAACTGTTTTTT.

Comment on this clonotype: Being one base from a much bigger clone, this may be a read error. The rearrangement links TRBV6-1 to TRBJ2-5, with D maybe TRBD2 (6 bases). Looked up from germline, CDR1 is MNHNS and CDR2 is SASEGT. The CDR3 contains 14 residues. The CDR3 reads CAISEALGSETQYF. The CDR3 bases are TGTGCCATCAGTGAAGCGCTCGGGAGTGAGACCCAGTACTTC.

This clonotype was detected many times. J is TRBJ1-6 and V is TRBV28, with unresolved D. The CDR3 sequence is 15 residues long. V dropped 1 base and J dropped 7 bases, with 11 bases sitting between them. Germline V gene data show CDR1 as MDHEN and CDR2 as SYDVKM. The CDR3 region has the DNA TGTGCCAGCAGTTTATCTCTTCGCAGGAATTCACCCCTCCACTTT. It yields the protein CASSLSLRRNSPLHF.

This clonotype was found many times. This sequence joins TRBV5-6 and TRBJ2-1; the match to TRBD2 covers 12 bases. This CDR3 spans 16 amino acids. Germline CDR1 reads SGHDT; CDR2 reads YYEEEE. V shed 2 bases and J 9 bases; nucleotides not matched to a gene: 9. CDR3 residues: CASSFGLAGYGGEQFF. The CDR3 DNA reads as TGTGCCAGCAGCTTTGGACTAGCGGGATACGGGGGTGAGCAGTTCTTC. Full variable domain (remainder filled in from reference TRBV5-6 and TRBJ2-1): DAGVTQSPTHLIKTRGQQVTLRCSPKSGHDTVSWYQQALGQGPQFIFQYYEEEERQRGNFPDRFSGHQFPNYSSELNVNALLLGDSALYLCASSFGLAGYGGEQFFGPGTRLTVL.

V and J are TRBV28 and TRBJ2-3, with no clear D. The ends were cut back, 5 bases at V and 8 bases at J, with 11 bases in the middle. The CDR3 length is 12 residues. Germline assignment: CDR1 MDHEN and CDR2 SYDVKM. CDR3 sequence: CASSPLLGTQYF. CDR3 DNA sequence: TGTGCCAGCAGTCCCTTGTTGGGTACGCAGTATTTT.

This clonotype appeared many times. This chain connects TRBV20-1 to TRBJ1-2, with 9 bases fitting TRBD1. The CDR3 has 17 amino acids. Germline V gene data show CDR1 as DFQATT and CDR2 as SNEGSKA (reference sequence). Trimming at V came to 0 bases and at J to 1 base, leaving 9 bases not matched to a gene. The CDR3 nucleotides read TGCAGTGCTAGAGACACCAAAGGGACAGGGAATAACTATGGCTACACCTTC. Protein: CSARDTKGTGNNYGYTF.

This clonotype turned up a few times. The V gene is TRBV5-1, the J gene TRBJ1-4; 10 positions match TRBD1. The CDR3 has 14 amino acids. Germline V gene lookup returns CDR1 SGHRS and CDR2 YFSETQ. Trimming cost V 7 bases and J 7 bases; bases outside gene matches: 7. This CDR3 is CASRSGQGSEKLFF. The DNA of the CDR3 is TGCGCCAGCCGCTCGGGACAGGGGAGTGAAAAACTGTTTTTT.

This clonotype was detected a few times. The V call is TRBV19, the J call TRBJ2-7, with 8 nucleotides matching TRBD2. The germline V gene has CDR1 LNHDA and CDR2 SQIVND (reference sequence). The length of the CDR3 is 14 residues. J lost 4 bases, V lost 7 bases, and 9 bases had no gene match. DNA of the CDR3: TGTGCCAGTAAGAGGGGTAGCGGGGTTTACGAGCAGTACTTC. Its protein is CASKRGSGVYEQYF.

This clonotype was picked up a small number of times. The chain is built from TRBV24-1 and TRBJ2-5; D might be TRBD1 (5 bases). The ends were cut back, 0 bases at V and 2 bases at J, with 9 bases in the middle. In germline, CDR1 is KGHDR, CDR2 SFDVKD. The CDR3 length is 15 residues. In nucleotides, the CDR3 is TGTGCCACCAGTGATTTGAAGGGGAATCAAGAGACCCAGTACTTC. Protein: CATSDLKGNQETQYF.

This clonotype was detected only a few times. This chain joins TRBV5-4 and TRBJ1-6, with D perhaps TRBD1 (6 bases). V was cut by 4 bases and J by 6 bases, with 14 bases left in between. The V gene's germline CDR1 is SGHNT and CDR2 YYREEE (reference sequence). The CDR3 is 15 residues long. The chain's CDR3 is CASSIPGAVNSPLHF. DNA for the CDR3: TGTGCCAGCAGCATCCCGGGGGCGGTTAATTCACCCCTCCACTTT.

The rearrangement links TRBV9 to TRBJ1-2; a possible D gene is TRBD1 (6 bases). The germline V and J ends were trimmed by 0 bases and 2 bases, with 14 bases remaining between them. CDR1 is SGDLS, CDR2 YYNGEE, per germline. CDR3 size: 16 residues. For the CDR3, the DNA is TGTGCCAGCAGCGTAGCGCGCGGGGACACAAACTATGGCTACACCTTC. Translating gives CASSVARGDTNYGYTF.

This clonotype appeared many times. The gene calls are TRBV20-1 and TRBJ2-1; D ambiguous. The CDR3 runs 14 residues. V was cut by 0 bases and J by 8 bases, with 14 bases left in between. Germline assignment: CDR1 DFQATT and CDR2 SNEGSKA (reference sequence). In DNA form, the CDR3 reads TGCAGTGCTAGAGATGACCGATCGGGCCATGAGCAGTTCTTC. This codes for CSARDDRSGHEQFF.

In the case of this clonotype: With a much larger clone just one base away, this may be a read error. This chain uses TRBV12-3 or TRBV12-4 with TRBJ1-2, with D tentatively TRBD1 (6 bases). The CDR3 is made up of 14 amino acids. CDR3 nucleotides: TGTACCAGCAGTCCGGGACACCTGAACTATGGCTACACCTTC. It specifies CTSSPGHLNYGYTF.